A selection of T cell receptor beta chains follows, all from one sample in a study of shared clonotypes between healthy human individuals. Sequencing used immunoSEQ multiplex PCR; TCRdb keeps in-frame clones, though not all of them. The sample gives around 2.1 million clones, about 93% of which show up once; more than 1.5% is in the top ten. The sequenced sample was naive CD8+ T cells from PBMCs. The receptors shown here come from a man aged 18-30 years in good health. Some clones in this sample may be carry-over from other donors' samples. Each CDR3 is given without its conserved first and last residue. The order of the fields is J gene, CDR3 length, V gene, CDR3 protein.

TRBJ1-3 12 TRBV29-1 SVAGGAWGNTIY
TRBJ2-1 11 TRBV14 ASSQEGYNEQF
TRBJ2-2 12 TRBV28 ASSLSLLGGELF
TRBJ2-7 12 TRBV5-4 ASSSDRLIYEQY
TRBJ2-3 12 TRBV19 ATRPGGPYNTQY
TRBJ2-1 12 TRBV27 ASRGQGILDEQF
TRBJ2-1 15 TRBV10-3 AISDPTGLAVNNEQF
TRBJ2-1 14 TRBV19 ASSLGLAGFIDEQF
TRBJ2-1 14 TRBV27 ASSLLLAGGNNEQF
TRBJ2-1 13 TRBV29-1 SVGGLAGRYNEQF
TRBJ2-2 15 TRBV7-9 ASSPQGGIVSTGELF
TRBJ2-1 13 TRBV27 ASSSRSGDDTEQF
TRBJ1-1 14 TRBV18 ASSPQRQVSRTEAF
TRBJ2-7 12 TRBV7-9 ASSSWTVSYEQY
TRBJ2-7 13 TRBV27 ASSSTPTLSYEQY
TRBJ2-1 9 TRBV19 ASSIGREQF
TRBJ2-1 14 TRBV2 ASPGGRASSYNEQF
TRBJ1-1 9 TRBV2 ASRGGTEAF
TRBJ2-7 12 TRBV6-5 ASTSLAGGYEQY